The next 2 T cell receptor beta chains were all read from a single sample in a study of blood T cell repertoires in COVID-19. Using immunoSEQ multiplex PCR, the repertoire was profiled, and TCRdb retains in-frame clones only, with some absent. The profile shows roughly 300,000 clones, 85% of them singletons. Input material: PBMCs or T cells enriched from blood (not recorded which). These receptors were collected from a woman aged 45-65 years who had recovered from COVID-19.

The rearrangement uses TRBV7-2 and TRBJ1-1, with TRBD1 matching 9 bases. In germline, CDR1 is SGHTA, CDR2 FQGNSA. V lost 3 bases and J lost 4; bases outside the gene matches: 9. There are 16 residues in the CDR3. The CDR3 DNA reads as TGTGCCAGCAGCTTGGGACGGACAGGGGTGACCACTGAAGCTTTCTTT. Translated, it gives CASSLGRTGVTTEAFF.

CDR3 coding DNA: TGTGCCAGCAGCTTAGTGCGCACCGGGGAGCTGTTTTTT. This sequence encodes CASSLVRTGELFF. The chain is built from TRBV7-2 and TRBJ2-2; D remains ambiguous. CDR3 length: 13 residues. V was shortened by 1 base and J by 4 bases, with 4 bases between the two germline ends. Per the germline V gene, CDR1 is SGHTA and CDR2 is FQGNSA. Filled out from reference TRBV7-2 and TRBJ2-2, the complete variable domain reads GAGVSQSPSNKVTEKGKDVELRCDPISGHTALYWYRQSLGQGLEFLIYFQGNSAPDKSGLPSDRFSAERTGGSVSTLTIQRTQQEDSAVYLCASSLVRTGELFFGEGSRLTVL.